Each of the 20 T cell receptor beta chains below was sequenced from the same sample in a study of response to subunit inactivated influenza vaccine. From the RT-PCR reads, TCRdb called clonotypes with MiXCR, one entry per CDR3 protein. The sample has approximately 480,000 distinct CDR3 sequences, around 9.9% seen once. The material sequenced was PBMCs from blood, taken roughly 48 days after vaccination. These receptors were obtained from a man aged 50 to 60 who received an inactivated influenza vaccine.

The chain's CDR3 is CSVEFGLAGFTDTQYF. CDR3 DNA: TGCAGCGTTGAATTTGGACTAGCGGGCTTCACAGATACGCAGTATTTT. The chain couples TRBV29-1 to TRBJ2-3; TRBD2 agrees at 11 bases. The CDR3 runs 16 residues. J gave up 2 bases and V 2 bases, and 6 bases lay outside the gene matches. Germline CDR1 and CDR2: SQVTM and ANQGSEA.

This clonotype was observed at least ten times. This chain joins TRBV6-4 and TRBJ2-1; D may be TRBD1 (6 bases). The CDR3 is made up of 13 amino acids. V was cut by 3 bases and J by 8 bases, with 11 bases left in between. Germline lookup yields CDR1 MRHNA and CDR2 SNTAGT. CDR3 protein: CASSEQGWDEQFF. CDR3 nucleotides: TGTGCCAGCAGTGAACAGGGCTGGGATGAGCAGTTCTTC.

This clonotype occurred many times. Written as DNA, the CDR3 is TGTGCCAGCAGCTCAGGGGTTGACACCGGGGAGCTGTTTTTT. Its translation: CASSSGVDTGELFF. The V and J genes are TRBV6-1 and TRBJ2-2; possible D gene TRBD1, 6 bases. The germline CDR1 and CDR2 sequences are MNHNS and SASEGT. V lost 6 bases, J lost 3 bases, and 11 bases lay in between. This CDR3 region has 14 residues.

The V gene is TRBV6-5, the J gene TRBJ2-5, with D perhaps given as TRBD1 or TRBD2 (5 bases each). Looked up from germline, CDR1 is MNHEY and CDR2 is SVGAGI. The CDR3 consists of 14 residues. The germline V and J ends were trimmed by 3 bases and 4 bases, with 12 bases remaining between them. The CDR3 protein is CASSYLGVRETQYF. The CDR3 DNA sequence: TGTGCCAGCAGTTATTTGGGGGTACGAGAGACCCAGTACTTC.

In this sample, this clonotype turned up many times. The chain combines TRBV10-3 with TRBJ1-2, with TRBD1 as a possible D gene (5 bases). Trimming stripped 4 bases from V and 0 bases from J, with 15 bases between. The CDR3 runs 16 residues. The germline CDR1 and CDR2 sequences are ENHRY and SYGVKD. CDR3 loop: CAISGMMTDPNYGYTF. Written as DNA, the CDR3 is TGTGCCATCAGTGGTATGATGACAGATCCTAACTATGGCTACACCTTC.

The chain has TRBV12-3 or TRBV12-4 and TRBJ2-1, with TRBD2 identical over 9 bases. J was trimmed by 2 bases and V by 3 bases; bases with no gene match: 8. The length of the CDR3 is 17 residues. CDR3 residues: CASSFPGLALTYNEQFF. In DNA, the CDR3 is TGTGCCAGCAGTTTTCCGGGACTAGCTCTTACCTACAATGAGCAGTTCTTC.

This clonotype was detected a few times. The J gene is TRBJ2-1, the V gene TRBV7-3; perhaps TRBD2 as D (5 bases). The germline V gene has CDR1 SGHTA and CDR2 FQGTGA. The V and J ends lost 2 bases and 5 bases respectively, with 7 bases between them. CDR3 size: 13 residues. The CDR3 bases are TGTGCCAGCAGCTTAGTCGGGGACAATGAGCAGTTCTTC. It specifies CASSLVGDNEQFF. Together with reference TRBV7-3 and TRBJ2-1, the CDR3 gives the full variable domain: GAGVSQTPSNKVTEKGKYVELRCDPISGHTALYWYRQSLGQGPEFLIYFQGTGAADDSGLPNDRFFAVRPEGSVSTLKIQRTERGDSAVYLCASSLVGDNEQFFGPGTRLTVL.

This clonotype was observed a few times. The CDR3 is CASSPVLPAQQTEAFF. CDR3 nucleotide sequence: TGTGCCAGCAGCCCCGTCTTGCCTGCGCAGCAGACTGAAGCTTTCTTT. The chain has TRBV7-9 and TRBJ1-1, with D unclear. V dropped 5 bases and J dropped 5 bases, with 21 bases sitting between them. The length of the CDR3 is 16 residues. In germline, CDR1 is SEHNR, CDR2 FQNEAQ (reference sequence).

This clonotype was counted between two and nine times. The junction departs from the called germline gene at one end, perhaps through a read error. This chain joins TRBV3-1 and TRBJ2-5, with unresolved D. The CDR3 is 11 residues long. CDR1 and CDR2 (germline): LGHDT, YNNKEL (reference sequence). Here the CDR3 DNA reads TGTGCCAGCAGCGACTCGAGGACCCGGTACTTC. Translation: CASSDSRTRYF.

The chain is built from TRBV12-3 or TRBV12-4 and TRBJ2-1; maybe TRBD2 (5 bases). V shed 11 bases and J shed 3 bases, with 8 bases lying between them. This CDR3 comprises 11 residues. The CDR3: CASGIYNEQFF. The CDR3 nucleotides are TGTGCCTCCGGGATCTACAATGAGCAGTTCTTC.

This clonotype appeared a few times. The chain links TRBV5-1 to TRBJ2-2; weak D call: TRBD1 (6 bases). The ends were cut back, 5 bases at V and 4 bases at J, with 12 bases in the middle. The CDR3 runs to 14 residues. From germline, CDR1 is SGHRS and CDR2 YFSETQ. The CDR3 is CASRDRGGTGELFF. The CDR3 DNA follows: TGCGCCAGCAGAGACCGAGGGGGCACCGGGGAGCTGTTTTTT. The full variable domain, rest sourced from reference TRBV5-1 and TRBJ2-2, is KAGVTQTPRYLIKTRGQQVTLSCSPISGHRSVSWYQQTPGQGLQFLFEYFSETQRNKGNFPGRFSGRQFSNSRSEMNVSTLELGDSALYLCASRDRGGTGELFFGEGSRLTVL.

This clonotype was detected ten times or more. The chain has TRBV12-3 or TRBV12-4 and TRBJ1-6, with 10 bases identical to TRBD1. The V segment lost 6 bases and the J segment 7 bases; nucleotides outside the gene matches: 9. The CDR3 sequence is 16 residues long. CDR3 sequence reads: CASRGDRGIGNSPLHF. The CDR3 nucleotides are TGTGCCAGCAGAGGGGACAGGGGAATCGGGAATTCACCCCTCCACTTT.

In its sample, this clonotype was seen many times. The chain uses TRBV6-2 or TRBV6-3 and TRBJ1-2; 10 nucleotides agree with TRBD1. Trimming removed 2 bases from V and 8 bases from J; junction bases left unmatched: 5. This CDR3 has 14 residues. Germline V CDR1 and CDR2: MNHEY, SVGEGT. The CDR3 is CASSYNGQGGGYTF. The CDR3 nucleotides are TGTGCCAGCAGTTACAACGGACAGGGGGGAGGCTACACCTTC.

The V call is TRBV12-3 or TRBV12-4, the J call TRBJ2-2, with D unresolved. CDR3 length: 15 amino acids. V gave up 3 bases and J gave up 0 bases, with 8 bases separating them. For the CDR3, the DNA is TGTGCCAGCAGTTTCTGGTCCCCGAACACCGGGGAGCTGTTTTTT. This gives the protein CASSFWSPNTGELFF.

A few counts support this clonotype. The CDR3 DNA follows: TGTGCCAGCAGCTTAGCTATAGCGGCTAGCGGGAGCCAGAGCACAGATACGCAGTATTTT. This translates into CASSLAIAASGSQSTDTQYF. The chain has TRBV7-6 and TRBJ2-3, with 10 nucleotides matching TRBD2. The V gene end was trimmed by 0 bases and the J gene end by 0 bases; junction bases not matched to a gene: 12. From germline, CDR1 is SGHVS and CDR2 FNYEAQ. The length of the CDR3 is 20 residues.

The chain is built from TRBV10-3 and TRBJ2-5; D may be TRBD1 (6 bases). CDR3 length equals 16 residues. Trimming cost V 2 bases and J 2 bases, with 15 bases left between them. From germline, CDR1 is ENHRY and CDR2 SYGVKD. In nucleotides, the CDR3 is TGTGCCATCAGTGAGGGAGGTGGGGGCCGGCAAGAGACCCAGTACTTC. Encoded protein: CAISEGGGGRQETQYF.

This clonotype was seen a few times. V gene TRBV20-1 combines with J gene TRBJ2-5; TRBD2 matches 8 bases. Losses at the gene ends were 4 bases for V and 1 base for J; bases not matched to a gene: 5. Germline-derived CDR1 and CDR2 are DFQATT and SNEGSKA (reference sequence). The CDR3 totals 14 residues. The CDR3 here is CSATTSGLQETQYF. DNA of the CDR3: TGCAGTGCTACTACTAGCGGTCTCCAAGAGACCCAGTACTTC.

This clonotype was observed a few times. The chain carries TRBV7-9 and TRBJ2-6; 7 bases map to TRBD1. V lost 6 bases, J lost 2 bases, and 7 bases stayed unmatched. CDR1 and CDR2 from the germline V gene are SEHNR and FQNEAQ (reference sequence). The CDR3 covers 16 residues. The CDR3 DNA reads TGTGCCAGCAGACAATCCGACAGGGCTGGGGCCAACGTCCTGACTTTC. Translated, it gives CASRQSDRAGANVLTF.

This clonotype was counted many times. The chain couples TRBV20-1 to TRBJ2-7; TRBD1 or TRBD2 may be the D gene (5 bases each). CDR3 size: 14 residues. Germline assignment: CDR1 DFQATT and CDR2 SNEGSKA (reference sequence). Trimming stripped 6 bases from V and 4 bases from J, with 19 bases between. CDR3 nucleotides: TGCAGTGCCGTTTGGGACCAGCGGTTATACGAGCAGTACTTC. Its protein product is CSAVWDQRLYEQYF.

There are a few counts of this clonotype. V gene TRBV11-1 combines with J gene TRBJ2-7; 7 positions match TRBD1. Trimming removed 5 bases from V and 0 bases from J; junction bases left unmatched: 19. Germline V gives CDR1 SGHAT, CDR2 FQDESV (reference sequence). This CDR3 spans 19 amino acids. The CDR3 reads CASSPGMGKWTGYSYEQYF. The CDR3 DNA reads TGTGCCAGCAGCCCAGGGATGGGAAAATGGACAGGATACTCCTACGAGCAGTACTTC.